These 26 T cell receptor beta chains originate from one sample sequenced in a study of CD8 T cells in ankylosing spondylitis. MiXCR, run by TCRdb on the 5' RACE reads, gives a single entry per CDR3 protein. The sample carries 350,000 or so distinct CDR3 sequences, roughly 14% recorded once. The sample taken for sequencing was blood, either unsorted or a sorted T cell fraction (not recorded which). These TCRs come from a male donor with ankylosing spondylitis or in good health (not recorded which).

CDR3 coding DNA: TGCGCCAGCAGCTTGGACATATGGGGAAGAGAGACCCAGTACTTC. This encodes CASSLDIWGRETQYF. The rearrangement links TRBV5-1 to TRBJ2-5; no reliable D call. The germline V and J ends were trimmed by 0 bases and 4 bases, with 13 bases remaining between them. The germline CDR1 and CDR2 sequences are SGHRS and YFSETQ. This CDR3 has 15 residues.

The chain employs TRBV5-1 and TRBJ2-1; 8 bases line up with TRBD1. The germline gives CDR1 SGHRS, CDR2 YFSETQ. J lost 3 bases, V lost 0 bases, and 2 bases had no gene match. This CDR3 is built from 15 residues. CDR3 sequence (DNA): TGCGCCAGCAGCTTGGCAGGGGGCTACTACAATGAGCAGTTCTTC. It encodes CASSLAGGYYNEQFF.

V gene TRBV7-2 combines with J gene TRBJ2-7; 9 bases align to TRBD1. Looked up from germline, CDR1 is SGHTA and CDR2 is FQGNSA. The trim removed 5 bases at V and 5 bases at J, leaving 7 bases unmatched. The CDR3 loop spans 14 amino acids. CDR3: CASSVGTGRHEQYF. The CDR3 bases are TGTGCCAGCAGCGTCGGGACAGGGAGACACGAGCAGTACTTC.

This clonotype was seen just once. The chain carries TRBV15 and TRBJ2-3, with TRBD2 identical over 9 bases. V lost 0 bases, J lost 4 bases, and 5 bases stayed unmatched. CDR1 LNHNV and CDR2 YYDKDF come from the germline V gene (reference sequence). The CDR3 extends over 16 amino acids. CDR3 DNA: TGTGCCACCAGCAGAGATACTAGCGGGTTGGCAGATACGCAGTATTTT. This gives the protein CATSRDTSGLADTQYF. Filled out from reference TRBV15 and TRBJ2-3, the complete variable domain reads DAMVIQNPRYQVTQFGKPVTLSCSQTLNHNVMYWYQQKSSQAPKLLFHYYDKDFNNEADTPDNFQSRRPNTSFCFLDIRSPGLGDTAMYLCATSRDTSGLADTQYFGPGTRLTVL.

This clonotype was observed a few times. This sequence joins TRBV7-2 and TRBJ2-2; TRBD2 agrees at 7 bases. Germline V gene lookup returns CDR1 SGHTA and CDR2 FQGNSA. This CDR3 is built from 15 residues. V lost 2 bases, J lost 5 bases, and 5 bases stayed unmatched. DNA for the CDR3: TGTGCCAGCAGCTTAAGCCAGGGAGGGACCGGGGAGCTGTTTTTT. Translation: CASSLSQGGTGELFF.

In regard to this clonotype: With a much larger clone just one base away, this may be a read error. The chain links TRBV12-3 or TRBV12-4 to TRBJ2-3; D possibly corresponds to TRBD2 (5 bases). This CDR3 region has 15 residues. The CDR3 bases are TGTGCCAGCAGTTTAGAGCGGTTGACCACAGATACGCATTATTTT. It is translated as CASSLERLTTDTHYF.

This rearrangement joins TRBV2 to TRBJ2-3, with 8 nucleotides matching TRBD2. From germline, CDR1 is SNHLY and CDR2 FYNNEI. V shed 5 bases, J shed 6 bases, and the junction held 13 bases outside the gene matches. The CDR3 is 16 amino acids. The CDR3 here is CASSSRRGGGPDTQYF. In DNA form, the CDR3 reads TGTGCCAGCAGTTCCCGGAGGGGCGGGGGGCCGGATACGCAGTATTTT.

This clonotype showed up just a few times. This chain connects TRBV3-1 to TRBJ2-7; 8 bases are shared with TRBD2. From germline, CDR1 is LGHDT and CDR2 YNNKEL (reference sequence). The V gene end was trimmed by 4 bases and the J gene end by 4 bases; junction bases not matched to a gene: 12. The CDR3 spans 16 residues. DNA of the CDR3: TGTGCCAGCAGCCCTTTCCATAGCGGGATCAAGTACGAGCAGTACTTC. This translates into CASSPFHSGIKYEQYF.

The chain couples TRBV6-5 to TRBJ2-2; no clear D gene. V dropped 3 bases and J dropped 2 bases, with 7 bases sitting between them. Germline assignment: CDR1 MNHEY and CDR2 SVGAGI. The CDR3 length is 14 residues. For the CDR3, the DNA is TGTGCCAGCAGTTATGGGGTAAACACCGGGGAGCTGTTTTTT. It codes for CASSYGVNTGELFF.

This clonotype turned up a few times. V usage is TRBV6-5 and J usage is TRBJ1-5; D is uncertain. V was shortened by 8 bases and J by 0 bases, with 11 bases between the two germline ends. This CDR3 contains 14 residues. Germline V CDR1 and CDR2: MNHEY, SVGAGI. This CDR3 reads CASVEIYSNQPQHF. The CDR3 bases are TGTGCCAGCGTTGAGATCTATAGCAATCAGCCCCAGCATTTT.

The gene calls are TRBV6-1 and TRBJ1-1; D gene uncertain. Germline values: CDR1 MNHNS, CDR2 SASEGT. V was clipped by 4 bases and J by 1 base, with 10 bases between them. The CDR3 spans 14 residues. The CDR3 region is CASSVEFSNTEAFF. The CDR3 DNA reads TGTGCCAGCAGTGTGGAGTTTTCGAACACTGAAGCTTTCTTT.

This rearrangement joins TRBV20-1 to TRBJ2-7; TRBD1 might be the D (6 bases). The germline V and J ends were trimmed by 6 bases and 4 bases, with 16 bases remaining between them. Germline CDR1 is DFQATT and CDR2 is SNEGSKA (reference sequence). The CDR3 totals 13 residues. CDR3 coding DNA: TGCAGTGCCCTACAGGGTGGGCTATACGAGCAGTACTTC. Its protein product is CSALQGGLYEQYF.

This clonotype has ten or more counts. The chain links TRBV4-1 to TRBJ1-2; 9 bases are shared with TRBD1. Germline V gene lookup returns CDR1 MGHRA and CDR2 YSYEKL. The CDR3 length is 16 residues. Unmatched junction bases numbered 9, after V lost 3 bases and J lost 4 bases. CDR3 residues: CASSQARTGVSYGYTF. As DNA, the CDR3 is TGCGCCAGCAGCCAGGCAAGGACAGGGGTTAGCTATGGCTACACCTTC.

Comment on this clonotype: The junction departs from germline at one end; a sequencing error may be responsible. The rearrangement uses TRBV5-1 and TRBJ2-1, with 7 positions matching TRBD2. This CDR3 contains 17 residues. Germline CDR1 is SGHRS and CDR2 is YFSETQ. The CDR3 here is CASSFLAGGSSYNGQFF. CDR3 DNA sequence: TGCGCCAGCAGCTTTTTAGCCGGCGGGAGCTCCTACAATGGGCAGTTCTTC.

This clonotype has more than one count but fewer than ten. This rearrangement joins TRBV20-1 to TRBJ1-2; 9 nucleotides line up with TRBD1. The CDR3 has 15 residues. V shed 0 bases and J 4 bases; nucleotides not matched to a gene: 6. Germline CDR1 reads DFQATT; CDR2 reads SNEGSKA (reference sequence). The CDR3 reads CSARDVQGAGYGYTF. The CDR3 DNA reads TGCAGTGCTAGAGATGTACAGGGGGCTGGCTATGGCTACACCTTC.

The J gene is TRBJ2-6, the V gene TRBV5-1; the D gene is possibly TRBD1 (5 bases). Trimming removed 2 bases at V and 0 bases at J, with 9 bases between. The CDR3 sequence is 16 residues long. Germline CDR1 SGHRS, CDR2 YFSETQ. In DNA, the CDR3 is TGCGCCAGCAGCTTAGACAGCGACTCTGGGGCCAACGTCCTGACTTTC. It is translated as CASSLDSDSGANVLTF.

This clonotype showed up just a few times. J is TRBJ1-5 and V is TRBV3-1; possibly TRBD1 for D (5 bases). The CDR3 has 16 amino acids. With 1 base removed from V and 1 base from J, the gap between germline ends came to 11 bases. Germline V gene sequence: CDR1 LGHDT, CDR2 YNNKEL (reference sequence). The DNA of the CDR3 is TGTGCCAGCAGCCAAGGGACATTCTCGAGCAATCAGCCCCAGCATTTT. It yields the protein CASSQGTFSSNQPQHF.

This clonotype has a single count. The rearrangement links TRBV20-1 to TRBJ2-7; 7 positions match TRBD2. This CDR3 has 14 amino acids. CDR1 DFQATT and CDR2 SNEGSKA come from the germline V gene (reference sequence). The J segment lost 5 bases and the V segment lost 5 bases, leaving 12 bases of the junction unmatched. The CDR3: CSARVSGSGDEQYF. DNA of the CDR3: TGCAGTGCTCGAGTCTCCGGAAGCGGGGACGAGCAGTACTTC.

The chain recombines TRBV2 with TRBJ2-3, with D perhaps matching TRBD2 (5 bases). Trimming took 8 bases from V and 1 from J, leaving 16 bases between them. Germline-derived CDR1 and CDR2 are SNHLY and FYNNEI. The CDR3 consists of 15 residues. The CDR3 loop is CASLREVTRTDTQYF. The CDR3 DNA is TGTGCCAGCCTCCGGGAAGTGACCCGCACAGATACGCAGTATTTT.

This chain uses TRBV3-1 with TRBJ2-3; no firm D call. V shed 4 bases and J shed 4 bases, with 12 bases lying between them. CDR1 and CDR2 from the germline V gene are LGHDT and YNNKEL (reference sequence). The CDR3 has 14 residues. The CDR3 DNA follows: TGTGCCAGCAGCCCCACGACTGGGGCAGATACGCAGTATTTT. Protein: CASSPTTGADTQYF.

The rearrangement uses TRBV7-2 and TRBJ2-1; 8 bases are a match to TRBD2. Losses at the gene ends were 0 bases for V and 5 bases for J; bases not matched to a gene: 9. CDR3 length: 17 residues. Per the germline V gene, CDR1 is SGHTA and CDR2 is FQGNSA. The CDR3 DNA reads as TGTGCCAGCAGCTTAGCGCCTAGCGGGTGGGAACACAATGAGCAGTTCTTC. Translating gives CASSLAPSGWEHNEQFF.

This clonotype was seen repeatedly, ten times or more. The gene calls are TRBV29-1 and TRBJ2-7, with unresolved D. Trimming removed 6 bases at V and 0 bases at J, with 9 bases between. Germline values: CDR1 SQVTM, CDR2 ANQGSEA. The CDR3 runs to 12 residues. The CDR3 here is CSVRDSSYEQYF. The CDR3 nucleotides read TGCAGCGTCCGAGATAGCTCCTACGAGCAGTACTTC.

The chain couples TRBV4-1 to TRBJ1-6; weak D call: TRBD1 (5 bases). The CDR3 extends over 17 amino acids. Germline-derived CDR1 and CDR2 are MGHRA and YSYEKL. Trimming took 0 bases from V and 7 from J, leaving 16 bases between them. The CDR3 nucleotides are TGCGCCAGCAGCCAAGAATTACGGGCAGGGAACAATTCACCCCTCCACTTT. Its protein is CASSQELRAGNNSPLHF.

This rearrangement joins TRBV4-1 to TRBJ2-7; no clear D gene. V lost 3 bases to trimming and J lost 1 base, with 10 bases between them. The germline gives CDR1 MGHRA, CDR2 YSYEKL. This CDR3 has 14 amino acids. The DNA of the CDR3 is TGCGCCAGCAGCCACCCGGTGAAGTCCTACGAGCAGTACTTC. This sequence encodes CASSHPVKSYEQYF.

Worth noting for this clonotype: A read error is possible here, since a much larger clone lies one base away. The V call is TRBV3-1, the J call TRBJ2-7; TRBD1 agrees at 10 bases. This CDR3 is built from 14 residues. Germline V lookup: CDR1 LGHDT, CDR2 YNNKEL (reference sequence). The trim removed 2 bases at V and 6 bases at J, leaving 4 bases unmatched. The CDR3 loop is CASSQPGTGVEQYF. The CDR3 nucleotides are TGTGCCAGCAGCCAACCCGGGACAGGGGTCGAGCAGTACTTC.

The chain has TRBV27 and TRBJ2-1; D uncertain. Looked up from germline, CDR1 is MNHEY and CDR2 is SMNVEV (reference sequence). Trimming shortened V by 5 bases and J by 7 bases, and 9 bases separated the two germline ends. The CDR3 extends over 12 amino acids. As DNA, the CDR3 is TGTGCCAGCAGTGGGTCTTTAAATGAGCAGTTCTTC. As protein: CASSGSLNEQFF.